Reported below is one T cell receptor (beta chain). Sequencing used immunoSEQ multiplex PCR; TCRdb keeps in-frame clones, though not all of them. The sample includes about 16,000 clones, approximately 84% of them seen just once. The CDR3 runs to 15 residues. CDR1 is SQVTM, CDR2 ANQGSEA, per germline. V gave up 3 bases and J gave up 6 bases; unmatched junction bases: 11. The entry originates in a study of PD-1 blockade in mismatch repair-deficient tumors. The sequence came from an adult with mismatch repair-deficient cancer. The specimen was PBMCs, collected 4 weeks after starting pembrolizumab. The rearrangement uses TRBV29-1 and TRBJ2-3; TRBD2 aligns across 8 bases. The CDR3 DNA sequence: TGCAGCGTTGAGGGACTAGTAATTGAAATTGATACGCAGTATTTT. Encoded protein: CSVEGLVIEIDTQYF.